This is a list of T cell receptor beta chains from one sample in a study of T-cell memory formation after mild COVID-19. A single record per CDR3 protein comes from TCRdb applying MiXCR to the 5' RACE reads. The sample holds about 350,000 distinct CDR3 sequences; roughly 13% are singletons and the top ten take around a fifth. Sequencing used PBMCs or a T cell subset sorted from them (not recorded which). These receptor sequences come from a man aged 18 to 29 who had mild COVID-19 (a few samples of this study predate the infection). Cell type and time point are not known. CDR3s include the opening cysteine and the closing phenylalanine or tryptophan. The order of the fields is J gene, V gene, CDR3 protein.

J gene: TRBJ1-1; V gene: TRBV11-2; CDR3 protein: CASSLSQWNTEAFF
J gene: TRBJ2-5; V gene: TRBV7-6; CDR3 protein: CASSLEGLKTQYF
J gene: TRBJ2-7; V gene: TRBV12-3/TRBV12-4; CDR3 protein: CASSGGGGRYEQYF
J gene: TRBJ2-1; V gene: TRBV6-5; CDR3 protein: CASSRGTSGNNEQFF
J gene: TRBJ2-1; V gene: TRBV20-1; CDR3 protein: CSARTRIDEQFF
J gene: TRBJ1-1; V gene: TRBV4-1; CDR3 protein: CASSRQVNTEAFF
J gene: TRBJ2-3; V gene: TRBV19; CDR3 protein: CASSNTDLPTDTQYF
J gene: TRBJ2-3; V gene: TRBV11-2; CDR3 protein: CASSIMDRTGDTQYF
J gene: TRBJ2-3; V gene: TRBV6-2/TRBV6-3; CDR3 protein: CASSYGTADTQYF
J gene: TRBJ1-1; V gene: TRBV11-2; CDR3 protein: CASRSGPGQGLLSAFF
J gene: TRBJ2-3; V gene: TRBV10-3; CDR3 protein: CAIRPGPFGSTDTQYF
J gene: TRBJ2-7; V gene: TRBV19; CDR3 protein: CASSIGGGTYEQYF
J gene: TRBJ1-5; V gene: TRBV28; CDR3 protein: CASRNRDRGYSNQPQHF
J gene: TRBJ2-7; V gene: TRBV30; CDR3 protein: CAWSVLGDRGEQYF
J gene: TRBJ2-3; V gene: TRBV20-1; CDR3 protein: CSAPQDSGGDTQYF
J gene: TRBJ2-3; V gene: TRBV5-1; CDR3 protein: CASSLMGGGDTQYF
J gene: TRBJ1-6; V gene: TRBV27; CDR3 protein: CASSSQGANSPLHF
J gene: TRBJ1-2; V gene: TRBV12-3/TRBV12-4; CDR3 protein: CASWLRAGGGYTF
J gene: TRBJ2-7; V gene: TRBV10-3; CDR3 protein: CAITPSWDTSYEQYF
J gene: TRBJ2-6; V gene: TRBV7-2; CDR3 protein: CASSLDGSSEANVLTF
J gene: TRBJ2-7; V gene: TRBV29-1; CDR3 protein: CSVGFGAGFNEQYF